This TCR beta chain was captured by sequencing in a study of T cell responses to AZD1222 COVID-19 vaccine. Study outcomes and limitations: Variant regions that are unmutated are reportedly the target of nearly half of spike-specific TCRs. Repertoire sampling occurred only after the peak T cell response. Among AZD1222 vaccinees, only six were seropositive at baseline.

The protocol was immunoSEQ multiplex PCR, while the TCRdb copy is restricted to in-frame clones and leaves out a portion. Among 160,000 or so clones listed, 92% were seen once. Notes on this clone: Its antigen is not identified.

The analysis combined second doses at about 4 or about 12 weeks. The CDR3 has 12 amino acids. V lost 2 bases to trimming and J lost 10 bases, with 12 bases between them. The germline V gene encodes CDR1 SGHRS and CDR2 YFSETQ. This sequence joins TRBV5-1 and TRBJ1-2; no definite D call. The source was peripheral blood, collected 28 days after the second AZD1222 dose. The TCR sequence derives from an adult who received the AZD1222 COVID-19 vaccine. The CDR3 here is CASSLLADVYTF. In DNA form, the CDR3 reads TGCGCCAGCAGCTTACTAGCCGACGTCTACACCTTC. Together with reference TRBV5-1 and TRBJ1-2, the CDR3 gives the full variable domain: KAGVTQTPRYLIKTRGQQVTLSCSPISGHRSVSWYQQTPGQGLQFLFEYFSETQRNKGNFPGRFSGRQFSNSRSEMNVSTLELGDSALYLCASSLLADVYTFGSGTRLTVV.